This T cell receptor (beta chain) originates from a study of cytomegalovirus exposure and HLA in healthy donors. Points from the study as a whole: CMV antigen specificity of a few CMV-associated chains was confirmed in vitro. Cytomegalovirus-associated status was assigned to about 150 TCR beta chains.

About this clone: Its antigen is not known.

Germline CDR1 reads SGHDN; CDR2 reads FVKESK. V was clipped by 0 bases and J by 7 bases, with 22 bases between them. This CDR3 is 18 amino acids long. In the PCR, 60 Vbeta and 13 Jbeta primers were used. The method was immunoSEQ multiplex PCR; TCRdb's version includes in-frame clones alone and lacks a portion of them. The table includes 100,000 to 150,000 clones, about 81% detected once. Material: PBMCs. The TCR was taken from a woman aged 25 to 39 in good health and CMV-seronegative. This sequence joins TRBV14 and TRBJ2-1; a possible D gene is TRBD2 (5 bases). The CDR3 coding sequence is TGTGCCAGCAGCCAAGAGAGGCGGGCACCCCTCGGTACAAATGAGCAGTTCTTC. Translated, it gives CASSQERRAPLGTNEQFF. Based on the CDR3 plus reference TRBV14 and TRBJ2-1, the full variable domain is EAGVTQFPSHSVIEKGQTVTLRCDPISGHDNLYWYRRVMGKEIKFLLHFVKESKQDESGMPNNRFLAERTGGTYSTLKVQPAELEDSGVYFCASSQERRAPLGTNEQFFGPGTRLTVL.